These T cell receptor beta chains were read from a single sample in a study of OX40 agonist ivuxolimab in advanced cancers. Sequencing was performed with immunoSEQ multiplex PCR; in TCRdb, only in-frame clones are kept and a portion is missing. The profile covers some 80,000 clones, with around nine tenths appearing a single time and 0.6% to 0.85% taken by the ten largest. Sequences were derived from CD4+ or CD8+ T cells sorted from blood, sampled in a trial of the OX40 agonist ivuxolimab. These receptors all come from an adult with an advanced solid tumor such as melanoma, head and neck, liver or kidney cancer. The CDR3 runs from the conserved cysteine through the conserved F or W. Not all rows give a size; the values are once, few, many and, for expanded clones, a class.

cdr3_aa v_call clone_size
CASSPSGRTSYGELFF TRBV5-4 NA
CASRGTAHSNQPQHF TRBV10-2 few
CASSVDSGGTYNEQFF TRBV9 NA
CSVEAGTGHTGELFF TRBV29-1 NA
CASSLVGTANSPLHF TRBV6-5 NA
CASSIEFGQGLFF TRBV19 NA
CASSLTSGTDTQYF TRBV7-3 NA
CASSRGQGIYEQYF TRBV27 NA
CASGKQGPQPQHF TRBV5-1 NA
CASSTGTGFGQYF TRBV19 NA
CASSLAGRETQYF TRBV5-6 NA
CASSLGGRAWGTDTQYF TRBV7-2 once
CASSLRYRGNEKLFF TRBV11-2 NA
CASTPGRTYGYTF TRBV28 NA
CASSENLDTEAFF TRBV2 NA
CASSELDTTEAFF TRBV10-2 NA
CASSLYLAGVAGELFF TRBV7-2 NA